A selection of T cell receptor beta chains follows, all from one sample in a study of beta chain features in type 1 diabetes. Assay: immunoSEQ multiplex PCR; the TCRdb copy retains only in-frame clones and omits some. The sample contains over 200,000 clones, roughly 11% of which appear only once. Sequencing was carried out using naive CD4+ T cells from blood. Receptor source: a young man with type 1 diabetes. Both conserved end residues are part of each CDR3. Each record gives: CDR3 length, V gene, clone size, J gene, CDR3 protein. Clone size is given for some rows only: seen once, a few or many times, or a class if the clone is expanded.

13,TRBV4-3,.,TRBJ1-2,CASSQDIAKSYTF
14,TRBV5-4,.,TRBJ2-5,CASSLLQGQETQYF
16,TRBV7-9,few,TRBJ1-4,CASSLQGLTTNEKLFF
15,TRBV6-5,.,TRBJ2-7,CASRRDSLSSYEQYF
15,TRBV6-6,.,TRBJ2-5,CASTPLPPVRETQYF
13,TRBV7-2,few,TRBJ2-7,CASSLGGGYEQYF
16,TRBV5-4,.,TRBJ2-6,CASSLKVAAGANVLTF
18,TRBV4-2,.,TRBJ2-1,CASSQSIAAASSYNEQFF
14,TRBV19,.,TRBJ2-7,CASSIQGGSYEQYF
12,TRBV7-9,few,TRBJ2-3,CASSFFVDTQYF
15,TRBV28,.,TRBJ1-1,CASTGGLGLNTEAFF
15,TRBV4-1,.,TRBJ2-5,CASRPSGTSAETQYF
15,TRBV5-8,.,TRBJ2-3,CASSLAGQGTDTQYF
15,TRBV30,.,TRBJ1-5,CAWSSGPGRDQPQHF
17,TRBV5-4,few,TRBJ1-6,CASSTRQGSTYNSPLHF
13,TRBV7-7,.,TRBJ2-7,CASSLAQGNEQYF
14,TRBV5-1,few,TRBJ2-3,CASSPVAGTDTQYF
13,TRBV18,.,TRBJ2-7,CASSPGQDYEQYF
15,TRBV19,few,TRBJ1-2,CASSSRTGTGHGYTF
16,TRBV5-1,few,TRBJ1-1,CASSPSPTGPNTEAFF
15,TRBV2,few,TRBJ2-3,CASSGTSGGTDTQYF
14,TRBV18,few,TRBJ2-7,CASSRQGYSYEQYF
16,TRBV7-2,few,TRBJ2-1,CASSLQTGITYNEQFF
12,TRBV28,.,TRBJ1-2,CASSLQGFGYTF
17,TRBV18,.,TRBJ2-1,CASSPSDSGGTLNEQFF
16,TRBV11-3,few,TRBJ2-3,CASSLGQGSGADTQYF
14,TRBV6-5,.,TRBJ1-5,CASSYASTGQPQHF
15,TRBV9,.,TRBJ1-6,CASSISGTAHSPLHF
14,TRBV27,.,TRBJ2-5,CASSLRGPGETQYF
14,TRBV5-1,few,TRBJ2-3,CASSEDRGADTQYF
15,TRBV7-9,few,TRBJ2-7,CASSYGQGAGYEQYF
14,TRBV7-3,few,TRBJ2-5,CASSLIGGSETQYF
11,TRBV7-9,few,TRBJ1-1,CASSPGGEAFF
15,TRBV6-5,few,TRBJ2-5,CASSTGPRGAETQYF
15,TRBV7-2,.,TRBJ2-3,CASSPFGGSTDTQYF
15,TRBV6-5,few,TRBJ1-6,CASSFDTNYNSPLHF
12,TRBV25-1,few,TRBJ2-5,CASSGRGRTQYF
15,TRBV29-1,.,TRBJ1-2,CSVPGTGLLSYGYTF
17,TRBV18,few,TRBJ2-5,CASSPRSLDTSQETQYF
13,TRBV25-1,.,TRBJ1-1,CASTMTGGSEAFF
12,TRBV29-1,.,TRBJ1-1,CSVLFRNTEAFF
14,TRBV5-1,.,TRBJ2-7,CASSLTSGGEEQYF
13,TRBV6-6,.,TRBJ2-3,CASRTGGGGTQYF
16,TRBV6-6,.,TRBJ2-5,CASSPPSPAGGETQYF